This T cell receptor beta chain was profiled in a study of OX40 agonist ivuxolimab in advanced cancers. Assay: immunoSEQ multiplex PCR; the TCRdb copy retains only in-frame clones and omits some. The data contain around 74,000 clones, 80% to 95% of them singletons. General study points: Clonal expansion from baseline to week 6 occurred in both CD4+ and CD8+ T cells.

Points on this clone: Its specificity is unknown.

On cycle 4 day 1 and cycle 7 day 1, as well as at baseline, blood was sampled. CDR3 length: 19 amino acids. Trimming pared 5 bases from V and 0 bases from J, leaving 25 bases between. The germline V gene encodes CDR1 SGHNT and CDR2 YENEEA. The chain carries TRBV11-3 and TRBJ1-1; possible D gene TRBD1, 6 bases. The receptor was derived from an adult with an advanced solid tumor such as melanoma, head and neck, liver or kidney cancer. The specimen comprised CD4+ or CD8+ T cells sorted from blood, sampled in a trial of the OX40 agonist ivuxolimab. CDR3 amino acids: CASSLRGGPRNTMNTEAFF. Written as DNA, the CDR3 is TGTGCCAGCAGCCTGCGTGGGGGGCCACGAAACACCATGAACACTGAAGCTTTCTTT.